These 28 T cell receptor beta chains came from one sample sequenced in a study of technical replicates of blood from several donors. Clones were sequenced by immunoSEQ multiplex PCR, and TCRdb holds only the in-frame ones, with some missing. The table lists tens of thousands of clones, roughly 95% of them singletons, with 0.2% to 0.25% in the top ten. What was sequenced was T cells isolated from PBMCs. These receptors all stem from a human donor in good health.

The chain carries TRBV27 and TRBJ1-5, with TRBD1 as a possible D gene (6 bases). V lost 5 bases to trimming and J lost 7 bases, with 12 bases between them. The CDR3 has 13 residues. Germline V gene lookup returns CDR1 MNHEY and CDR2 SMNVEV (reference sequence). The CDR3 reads CASSPPGVQPQHF. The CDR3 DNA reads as TGTGCCAGCAGTCCCCCAGGGGTCCAGCCCCAGCATTTT.

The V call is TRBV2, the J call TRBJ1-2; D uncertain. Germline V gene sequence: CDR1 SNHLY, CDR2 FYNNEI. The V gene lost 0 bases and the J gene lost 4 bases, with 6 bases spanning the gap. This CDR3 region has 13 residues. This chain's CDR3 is CASSEAATYGYTF. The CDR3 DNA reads TGTGCCAGCAGTGAAGCGGCCACCTATGGCTACACCTTC.

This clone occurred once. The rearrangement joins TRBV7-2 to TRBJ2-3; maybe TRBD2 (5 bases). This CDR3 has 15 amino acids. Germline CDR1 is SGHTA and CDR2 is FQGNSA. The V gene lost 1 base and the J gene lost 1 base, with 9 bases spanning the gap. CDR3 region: CASSLVAGRTDTQYF. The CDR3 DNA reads TGTGCCAGCAGCTTAGTGGCGGGCCGCACAGATACGCAGTATTTT.

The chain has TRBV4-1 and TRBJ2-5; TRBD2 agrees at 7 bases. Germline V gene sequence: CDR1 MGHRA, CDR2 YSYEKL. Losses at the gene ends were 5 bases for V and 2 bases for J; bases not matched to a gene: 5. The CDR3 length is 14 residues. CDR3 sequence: CASSTPGLQETQYF. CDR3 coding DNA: TGCGCCAGCAGCACCCCGGGACTACAAGAGACCCAGTACTTC.

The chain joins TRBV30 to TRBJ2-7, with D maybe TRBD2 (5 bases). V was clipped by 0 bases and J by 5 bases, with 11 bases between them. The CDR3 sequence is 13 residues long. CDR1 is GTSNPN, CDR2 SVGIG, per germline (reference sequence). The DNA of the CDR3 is TGTGCCTGGAGTGTACGGCTAGCACACGAGCAGTACTTC. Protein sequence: CAWSVRLAHEQYF.

The CDR3 region is CASSGESTGDHEQYF. DNA of the CDR3: TGTGCCAGCAGTGGGGAATCGACAGGGGACCACGAGCAGTACTTC. This chain connects TRBV6-1 to TRBJ2-7; 8 bases align to TRBD1. This CDR3 has 15 amino acids. V shed 4 bases and J 5 bases; nucleotides not matched to a gene: 10. The germline V gene encodes CDR1 MNHNS and CDR2 SASEGT.

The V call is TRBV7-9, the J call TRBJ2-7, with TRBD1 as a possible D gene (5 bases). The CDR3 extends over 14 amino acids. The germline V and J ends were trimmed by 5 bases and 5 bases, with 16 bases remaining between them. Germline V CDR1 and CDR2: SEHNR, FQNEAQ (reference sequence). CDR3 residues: CASSLTLTVDEQYF. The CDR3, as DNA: TGTGCCAGCAGCCTCACGCTGACAGTTGACGAGCAGTACTTC.

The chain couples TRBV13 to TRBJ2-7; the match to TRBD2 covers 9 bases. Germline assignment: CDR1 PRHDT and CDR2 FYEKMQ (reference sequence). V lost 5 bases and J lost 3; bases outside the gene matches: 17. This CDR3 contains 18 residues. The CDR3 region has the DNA TGTGCCAGCAGCCGTGGCGGTGCGGGGGGGCCGGTTTTCTACGAGCAGTACTTC. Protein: CASSRGGAGGPVFYEQYF.

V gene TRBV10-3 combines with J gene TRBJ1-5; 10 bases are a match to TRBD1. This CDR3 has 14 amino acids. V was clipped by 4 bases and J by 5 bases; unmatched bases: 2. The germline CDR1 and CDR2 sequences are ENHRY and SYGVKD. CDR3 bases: TGTGCCATCAGTGGACAGGGGGCAGATCAGCCCCAGCATTTT. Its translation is CAISGQGADQPQHF.

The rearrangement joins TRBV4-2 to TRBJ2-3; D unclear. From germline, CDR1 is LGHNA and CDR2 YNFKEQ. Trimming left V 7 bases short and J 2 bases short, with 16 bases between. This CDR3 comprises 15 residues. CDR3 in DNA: TGTGCCAGCACCCCCCGAGGTGCTCTCACAGATACGCAGTATTTT. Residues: CASTPRGALTDTQYF.

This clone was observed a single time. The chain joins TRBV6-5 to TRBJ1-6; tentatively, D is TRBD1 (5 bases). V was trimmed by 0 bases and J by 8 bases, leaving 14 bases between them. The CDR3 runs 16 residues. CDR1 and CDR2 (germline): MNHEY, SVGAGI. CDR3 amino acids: CASSYSPGGEDSPLHF. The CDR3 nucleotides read TGTGCCAGCAGTTACTCCCCAGGAGGGGAGGATTCACCCCTCCACTTT.

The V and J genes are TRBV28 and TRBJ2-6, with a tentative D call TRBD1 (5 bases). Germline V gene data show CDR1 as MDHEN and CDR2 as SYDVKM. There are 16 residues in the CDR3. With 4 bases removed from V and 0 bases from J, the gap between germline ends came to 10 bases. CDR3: CASSSYRGSGANVLTF. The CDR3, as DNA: TGTGCCAGCAGTTCCTATAGGGGCTCTGGGGCCAACGTCCTGACTTTC.

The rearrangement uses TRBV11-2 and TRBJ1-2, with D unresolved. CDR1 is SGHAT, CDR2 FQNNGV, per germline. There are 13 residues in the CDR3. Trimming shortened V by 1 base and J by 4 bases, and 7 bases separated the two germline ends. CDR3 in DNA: TGTGCCAGCAGCTTAGGCGGGCCCTATGGCTACACCTTC. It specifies CASSLGGPYGYTF.

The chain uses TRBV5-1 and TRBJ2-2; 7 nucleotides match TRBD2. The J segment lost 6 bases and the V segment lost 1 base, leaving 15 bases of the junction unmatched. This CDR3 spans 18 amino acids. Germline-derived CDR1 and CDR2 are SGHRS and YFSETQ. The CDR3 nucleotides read TGCGCCAGCAGCTTGTCTGCCGCGGGAGTCGAGGCAGCCGGGGAGCTGTTTTTT. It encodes CASSLSAAGVEAAGELFF.

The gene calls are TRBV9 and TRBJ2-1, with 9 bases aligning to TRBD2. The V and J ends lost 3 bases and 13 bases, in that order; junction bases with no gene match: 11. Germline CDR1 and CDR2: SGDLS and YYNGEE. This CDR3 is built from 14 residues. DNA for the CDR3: TGTGCCAGCAGCGAGGATAGCGGGAGCTGGGAACAGTTCTTC. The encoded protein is CASSEDSGSWEQFF.

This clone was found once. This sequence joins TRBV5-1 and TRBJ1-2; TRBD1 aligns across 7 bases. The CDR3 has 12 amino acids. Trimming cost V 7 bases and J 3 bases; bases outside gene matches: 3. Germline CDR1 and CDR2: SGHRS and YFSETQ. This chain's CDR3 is CASGDSHYGYTF. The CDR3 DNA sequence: TGCGCCAGCGGGGACAGTCACTATGGCTACACCTTC.

DNA for the CDR3: TGCGCCAGCAGCCAAGTTCCGGGACAGGGTTCGGGAGCTTTCTTT. It encodes CASSQVPGQGSGAFF. The V and J genes are TRBV4-1 and TRBJ1-1; 9 nucleotides match TRBD1. This CDR3 contains 15 residues. Germline assignment: CDR1 MGHRA and CDR2 YSYEKL. The junction had 10 bases not matched to a gene; V was cut back by 1 base and J by 10 bases.

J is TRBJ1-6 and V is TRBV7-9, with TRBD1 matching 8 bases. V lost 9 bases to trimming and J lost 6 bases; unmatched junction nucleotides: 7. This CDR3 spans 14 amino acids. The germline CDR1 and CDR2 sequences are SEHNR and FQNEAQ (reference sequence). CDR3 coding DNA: TGTGCCAGTGGCAGGGGGCCACTTAATTCACCCCTCCACTTT. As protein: CASGRGPLNSPLHF.

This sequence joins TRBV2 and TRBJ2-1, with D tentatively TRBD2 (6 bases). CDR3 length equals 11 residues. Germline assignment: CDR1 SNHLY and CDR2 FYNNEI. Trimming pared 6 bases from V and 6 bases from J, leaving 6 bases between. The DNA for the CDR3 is TGTGCCAGCAGACTAGCCAATGAGCAGTTCTTC. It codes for CASRLANEQFF.

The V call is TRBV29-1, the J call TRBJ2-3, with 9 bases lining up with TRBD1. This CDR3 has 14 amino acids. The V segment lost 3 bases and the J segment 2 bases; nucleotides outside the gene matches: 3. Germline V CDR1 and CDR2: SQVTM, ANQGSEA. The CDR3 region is CSVEGQGPTDTQYF. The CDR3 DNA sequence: TGCAGCGTTGAGGGACAGGGCCCCACAGATACGCAGTATTTT.

The CDR3, as DNA: TGTGCCAGCAGTTACCGACAGGGGAGGGTACCCCTCCACTTT. This codes for CASSYRQGRVPLHF. V usage is TRBV6-5 and J usage is TRBJ1-6; 8 bases fit TRBD1. V lost 2 bases, J lost 12 bases, and 6 bases stayed unmatched. The CDR3 has 14 residues. The V gene's germline CDR1 is MNHEY and CDR2 SVGAGI.

The CDR3 coding sequence is TGCGCCAGCAGCCAAGATTGGAACAGACACTTAGGCTACGAGCAGTACTTC. Amino acids: CASSQDWNRHLGYEQYF. The chain couples TRBV4-1 to TRBJ2-7; D not resolved. CDR1 is MGHRA and CDR2 is YSYEKL in the germline V gene. V was cut by 0 bases and J by 3 bases, with 18 bases left in between. CDR3 length equals 17 residues.

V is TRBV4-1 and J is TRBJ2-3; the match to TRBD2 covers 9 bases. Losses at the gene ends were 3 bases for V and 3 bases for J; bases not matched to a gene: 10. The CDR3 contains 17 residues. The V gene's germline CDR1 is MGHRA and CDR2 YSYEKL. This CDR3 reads CASSQPSSGRGTDTQYF. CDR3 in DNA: TGCGCCAGCAGCCAGCCGAGTAGCGGGAGAGGGACAGATACGCAGTATTTT.

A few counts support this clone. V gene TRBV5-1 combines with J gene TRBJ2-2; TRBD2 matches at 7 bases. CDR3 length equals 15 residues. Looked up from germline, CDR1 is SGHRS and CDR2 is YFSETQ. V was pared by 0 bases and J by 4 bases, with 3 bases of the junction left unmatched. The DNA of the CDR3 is TGCGCCAGCAGCTTGGGGACGGGGGGCACCGGGGAGCTGTTTTTT. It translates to CASSLGTGGTGELFF.

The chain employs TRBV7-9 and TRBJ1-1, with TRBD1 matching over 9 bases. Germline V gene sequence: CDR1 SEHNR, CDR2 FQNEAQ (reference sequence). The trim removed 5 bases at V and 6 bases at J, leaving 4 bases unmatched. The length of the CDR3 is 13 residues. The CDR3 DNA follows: TGTGCCAGCAGCGCCACAGGGGGCCCTGAAGCTTTCTTT. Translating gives CASSATGGPEAFF.

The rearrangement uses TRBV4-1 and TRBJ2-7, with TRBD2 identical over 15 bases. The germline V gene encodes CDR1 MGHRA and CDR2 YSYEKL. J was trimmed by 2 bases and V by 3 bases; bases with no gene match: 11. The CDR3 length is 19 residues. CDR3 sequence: CASSQKPGLAGGSAYEQYF. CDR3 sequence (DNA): TGCGCCAGCAGCCAGAAACCGGGACTAGCGGGAGGTAGCGCCTACGAGCAGTACTTC.

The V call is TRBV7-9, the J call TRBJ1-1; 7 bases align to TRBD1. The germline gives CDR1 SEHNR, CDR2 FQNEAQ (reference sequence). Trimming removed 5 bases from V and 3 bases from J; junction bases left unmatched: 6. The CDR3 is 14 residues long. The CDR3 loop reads CASSLRDSDTEAFF. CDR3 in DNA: TGTGCCAGCAGCCTAAGGGACAGCGACACTGAAGCTTTCTTT.

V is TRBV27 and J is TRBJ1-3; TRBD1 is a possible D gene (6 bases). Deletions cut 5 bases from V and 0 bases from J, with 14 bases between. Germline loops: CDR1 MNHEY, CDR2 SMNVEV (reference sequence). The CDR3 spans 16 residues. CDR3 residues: CASSPHGTSSGNTIYF. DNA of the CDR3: TGTGCCAGCAGTCCGCATGGGACAAGCTCTGGAAACACCATATATTTT.